This T cell receptor beta chain comes out of a study of STAT3 mutations in large granular lymphocyte leukemia. Across the whole study: Among longitudinally sequenced T-LGLL patients, roughly half had canonical activating STAT3 mutations detected. Regarding the study as a whole: Suggested: STAT3 mutation was not the ancestral event for these clonal expansions. Every T-LGLL patient had at least one immunodominant TCRbeta clonotype. TCR clonotype switching after therapy occurred in about 30% of the 18 patients.

On this clone: Its antigen is not identified.

Sequencing used immunoSEQ multiplex PCR; TCRdb keeps in-frame clones, though not all of them. The table records over 15,000 clones, about nine tenths of them present only once. Per germline, CDR1 SGHTA and CDR2 FQGNSA. This CDR3 region has 15 residues. V was trimmed by 1 base and J by 5 bases, leaving 12 bases between them. Specimen: peripheral blood mononuclear cells. This clonotype was obtained from a woman between 50 and 59 years old with T-cell large granular lymphocyte leukemia. Some clones in this sample may be carry-over from other donors' samples. The gene calls are TRBV7-2 and TRBJ2-1; tentative D call: TRBD1 (5 bases). The CDR3 spells CASSLGQRLNNEQFF. In nucleotides, the CDR3 is TGTGCCAGCAGCTTAGGACAGCGCTTAAACAATGAGCAGTTCTTC. Looking up the rest from reference TRBV7-2 and TRBJ2-1 gives the full variable domain: GAGVSQSPSNKVTEKGKDVELRCDPISGHTALYWYRQSLGQGLEFLIYFQGNSAPDKSGLPSDRFSAERTGGSVSTLTIQRTQQEDSAVYLCASSLGQRLNNEQFFGPGTRLTVL.